The clone carrying this T cell receptor beta chain has just a few counts. These data come from a study of T cells after yellow fever vaccination. Germline V CDR1 and CDR2: SGHTA, FQGTGA. J lost 6 bases, V lost 2 bases, and 8 bases had no gene match. The CDR3 runs 16 residues. TCRdb ran MiXCR on the 5' RACE reads and lists one entry per CDR3 protein. The sample includes 320,000 or so distinct CDR3 sequences, about 7.8% of them seen just once. The chain employs TRBV7-3 and TRBJ2-2; 8 nucleotides line up with TRBD1. This sequence originates from a man younger than 35 who received the YFV17D yellow fever vaccine. The sample was PBMCs, taken about 49 days after the first yellow fever vaccination. For the CDR3, the DNA is TGTGCCAGCAGCTTATGGGCAGGGGGCAGGTCCGGGGAGCTGTTTTTT. Amino acids: CASSLWAGGRSGELFF.